The clone carrying this T cell receptor beta chain is classed as medium-sized (0.01 to 0.1%). Its matching antigen is unknown. The time point was: blood 2 weeks post-SBRT. The sample's treatment: 15 Gy SBRT to primary tumor, nephrectomy 4 weeks later. This record comes from a study of radiation and T cells in renal cell carcinoma. For the study at large: Nephrectomy followed 15 Gy stereotactic body radiation by 4 weeks. Notes on the study in general: From baseline, blood top tumor clonotypes peaked at 2 weeks post-radiation.

Generated by immunoSEQ multiplex PCR, the TCRdb table keeps only in-frame clones and is missing some. The sample shows 45,000 to 55,000 clones, more than 80% of them seen only once. CDR3 size: 15 residues. CDR1 is SGHAT, CDR2 FQNNGV, per germline. V gave up 1 base and J gave up 2 bases, with 12 bases separating them. Source: blood, taken from a patient whose treatment included radiotherapy and nephrectomy. This chain uses TRBV11-2 with TRBJ2-7; D ambiguous. The receptor comes from a woman aged 70-85 years with renal cell carcinoma. The CDR3 spells CASSLAFGLPYEQYF. Written as DNA, the CDR3 is TGTGCCAGCAGCTTAGCTTTTGGCCTTCCCTACGAGCAGTACTTC.